These T cell receptor beta chains were read from a single sample in a study of blood T cell repertoires in COVID-19. Assay used: immunoSEQ multiplex PCR; TCRdb lists only in-frame clones, some missing. Seen here are around 70,000 clones, roughly nine tenths observed once, and the top ten hold roughly 1.5%. Material for sequencing was peripheral blood. The receptors were sampled from a man aged 45-65 years with acute or convalescent COVID-19. CDR3s leave out the opening cysteine and the closing phenylalanine or tryptophan. The order of the fields is V gene, J gene, CDR3 protein.

v_gene: TRBV28; j_gene: TRBJ2-7; CDR3aa: ASSSPRQGAEQY
v_gene: TRBV14; j_gene: TRBJ1-4; CDR3aa: ASSQDSRRPLGEKLF
v_gene: TRBV10-3; j_gene: TRBJ2-7; CDR3aa: AIRTLATSYEQY
v_gene: TRBV5-6; j_gene: TRBJ2-5; CDR3aa: ASSFRTSGGVKTQY
v_gene: TRBV4-1; j_gene: TRBJ1-3; CDR3aa: ASSHPTGANSGNTIY
v_gene: TRBV29-1; j_gene: TRBJ1-5; CDR3aa: SAAGTGGKQPQH
v_gene: TRBV6-2/TRBV6-3; j_gene: TRBJ1-3; CDR3aa: ASSLARAGNTIY
v_gene: TRBV28; j_gene: TRBJ2-1; CDR3aa: AVRGSSYNEQF
v_gene: TRBV27; j_gene: TRBJ2-1; CDR3aa: ASSGGNEQF
v_gene: TRBV6-2/TRBV6-3; j_gene: TRBJ2-1; CDR3aa: ASSFGLAGRSSYNEQF
v_gene: TRBV5-1; j_gene: TRBJ1-1; CDR3aa: ASSLLGRITEAF
v_gene: TRBV20-1; j_gene: TRBJ2-2; CDR3aa: SASSGVNTGELF
v_gene: TRBV2; j_gene: TRBJ2-5; CDR3aa: ASSERTGRGTQY
v_gene: TRBV27; j_gene: TRBJ2-1; CDR3aa: ASKKSGGVDLWNEQF
v_gene: TRBV27; j_gene: TRBJ2-1; CDR3aa: ASSPRYRSYNEQF
v_gene: TRBV19; j_gene: TRBJ2-7; CDR3aa: ASSTRWGGNHEQY
v_gene: TRBV20-1; j_gene: TRBJ2-1; CDR3aa: SASSGSYNEQF
v_gene: TRBV11-3; j_gene: TRBJ2-3; CDR3aa: ASSDRAKGYTQY
v_gene: TRBV6-6; j_gene: TRBJ1-1; CDR3aa: ASSPRGGMNTEAF
v_gene: TRBV5-1; j_gene: TRBJ1-2; CDR3aa: ASSLGQGNYGYT
v_gene: TRBV12-3/TRBV12-4; j_gene: TRBJ1-1; CDR3aa: ASRTGGTEAF
v_gene: TRBV29-1; j_gene: TRBJ1-1; CDR3aa: SSRTGQNTEAF
v_gene: TRBV7-2; j_gene: TRBJ1-2; CDR3aa: ASSPMQGNYGYT
v_gene: TRBV7-2; j_gene: TRBJ1-1; CDR3aa: ASSRDRYTEAF
v_gene: TRBV4-1; j_gene: TRBJ1-1; CDR3aa: ASSTGMNTEAF
v_gene: TRBV7-6; j_gene: TRBJ1-3; CDR3aa: ASSPLLGGGNTIY
v_gene: TRBV9; j_gene: TRBJ2-1; CDR3aa: ASSLSGVGNEQF
v_gene: TRBV18; j_gene: TRBJ2-7; CDR3aa: ASSPPWAQTYEQY
v_gene: TRBV29-1; j_gene: TRBJ1-3; CDR3aa: SVRSPQTSGNTIY
v_gene: TRBV7-9; j_gene: TRBJ1-4; CDR3aa: ASSQRTGNNEKLF
v_gene: TRBV5-6; j_gene: TRBJ2-3; CDR3aa: ASTTGVYPDTQY
v_gene: TRBV10-1; j_gene: TRBJ2-1; CDR3aa: ASSEKASGRNF
v_gene: TRBV27; j_gene: TRBJ2-1; CDR3aa: ASSSGQGGEQF
v_gene: TRBV4-1; j_gene: TRBJ2-1; CDR3aa: ASSQDLERISSYNEQF
v_gene: TRBV6-4; j_gene: TRBJ2-2; CDR3aa: ASSQGARAGELF
v_gene: TRBV7-2; j_gene: TRBJ2-1; CDR3aa: ASSLDRSYNEQF
v_gene: TRBV30; j_gene: TRBJ1-2; CDR3aa: AWTGGLYGYT
v_gene: TRBV7-2; j_gene: TRBJ2-5; CDR3aa: ASSQTRSQETQY
v_gene: TRBV2; j_gene: TRBJ2-6; CDR3aa: ASSEVREWPPGANVLT
v_gene: TRBV30; j_gene: TRBJ2-1; CDR3aa: AWNGGASDEQF
v_gene: TRBV6-6; j_gene: TRBJ1-4; CDR3aa: ASSYGGTATNEKLF
v_gene: TRBV7-6; j_gene: TRBJ1-3; CDR3aa: ASSDLPLDSGNTIY
v_gene: TRBV9; j_gene: TRBJ2-5; CDR3aa: ASSVDVGAETQY
v_gene: TRBV28; j_gene: TRBJ1-1; CDR3aa: AAGQSVLNTEAF